This TCR beta chain came from a study of blood T cell repertoires in COVID-19. V was clipped by 6 bases and J by 9 bases, with 11 bases between them. This CDR3 is built from 12 residues. Germline CDR1 and CDR2: KGHSH and LQKENI. Cohort allocation depended upon clinical history that participants reported. Sequenced by immunoSEQ multiplex PCR; TCRdb stores in-frame clones only, minus some. The repertoire holds a few hundred thousand clones, with 75% to 90% as singletons. The rearrangement joins TRBV18 to TRBJ2-2; maybe TRBD1 (5 bases). This clonotype was obtained from a woman in her 30s who had been exposed to COVID-19. The source material was PBMCs or T cells enriched from blood (not recorded which). CDR3 nucleotides: TGTGCCAGCTCCCTACAGGATAGGGAGCTGTTTTTT. This translates into CASSLQDRELFF.